One sample yielded the 27 T cell receptor beta chains listed below, sequenced in a study of human T cells and chemical hapten exposure. Stated time point: patch test 2, 6 weeks after DPC sensitization. As to treatment: therapeutic diphenylcyclopropenone sensitization with weekly scalp DPC. TCRdb analysed the RACE reads with MiXCR anew, one entry per CDR3 protein. The data hold tens of thousands of distinct CDR3 sequences, with 6% to 8.5% observed a single time. The source material was whole blood, sampled in connection with sensitization to the hapten diphenylcyclopropenone (DPC). These receptors originate from a woman aged 30 to 39 with alopecia areata. Some clones in this sample may be carry-over from other donors' samples.

This clonotype has a handful of counts. The chain is built from TRBV5-1 and TRBJ2-3, with unresolved D. Trimming shortened V by 0 bases and J by 2 bases, and 7 bases separated the two germline ends. There are 14 residues in the CDR3. The germline V gene has CDR1 SGHRS and CDR2 YFSETQ. CDR3 DNA: TGCGCCAGCAGCTTGGGGCCCCCCACAGATACGCAGTATTTT. The encoded protein is CASSLGPPTDTQYF.

The rearrangement joins TRBV5-5 to TRBJ2-6; 12 bases are a match to TRBD1. This CDR3 contains 19 residues. J was trimmed by 3 bases and V by 0 bases; bases with no gene match: 7. Per germline, CDR1 SGHKS and CDR2 YYEKEE (reference sequence). The CDR3 loop is CASSLGPGQGAIGANVLTF. CDR3 bases: TGTGCCAGCAGCTTGGGACCGGGACAGGGGGCGATTGGGGCCAACGTCCTGACTTTC.

This clonotype was detected ten times or more. This chain connects TRBV5-1 to TRBJ2-3, with D possibly matching TRBD1 (6 bases). The CDR3 is 14 residues long. Germline V gives CDR1 SGHRS, CDR2 YFSETQ. Trimming shortened V by 4 bases and J by 5 bases, and 14 bases separated the two germline ends. This chain's CDR3 is CASSLGQQLDTQYF. DNA for the CDR3: TGCGCCAGCAGCCTAGGACAGCAGTTAGATACGCAGTATTTT.

This clonotype was counted only a few times. The J gene is TRBJ1-5, the V gene TRBV20-1, with D perhaps matching TRBD1 (5 bases). Deletions cut 4 bases from V and 7 bases from J, with 11 bases between. This CDR3 has 12 residues. The V gene's germline CDR1 is DFQATT and CDR2 SNEGSKA (reference sequence). The CDR3 sequence: CSAKMGLQPQHF. The DNA for the CDR3 is TGCAGTGCTAAGATGGGGCTGCAGCCCCAGCATTTT.

This clonotype appeared many times. The chain uses TRBV20-1 and TRBJ2-7; TRBD1 matches 8 bases. The CDR3 length is 13 residues. With V trimmed by 3 bases and J by 0 bases, 1 base remained unmatched. Germline CDR1 reads DFQATT; CDR2 reads SNEGSKA (reference sequence). The DNA of the CDR3 is TGCAGTGCTAGGGACAGGGTCTCCTACGAGCAGTACTTC. This sequence encodes CSARDRVSYEQYF.

This clonotype was counted many times. The chain carries TRBV11-2 and TRBJ2-7; the D is unclear. CDR3 size: 12 residues. The germline V gene has CDR1 SGHAT and CDR2 FQNNGV. V lost 1 base to trimming and J lost 7 bases, with 8 bases between them. The CDR3 DNA follows: TGTGCCAGCAGCTTAGCCCCGTGGGAGCAGTACTTC. Residues: CASSLAPWEQYF.

V usage is TRBV7-9 and J usage is TRBJ1-1, with 8 positions matching TRBD1. Germline lookup yields CDR1 SEHNR and CDR2 FQNEAQ (reference sequence). The CDR3 contains 14 residues. J gave up 8 bases and V 5 bases, and 10 bases lay outside the gene matches. The CDR3 DNA reads as TGTGCCAGCAGCGTCAAGACAGGGGCCCTCGAAGCTTTCTTT. Protein product: CASSVKTGALEAFF.

This clonotype was picked up a small number of times. This sequence joins TRBV7-9 and TRBJ1-6, with 7 bases fitting TRBD1. The germline V gene has CDR1 SEHNR and CDR2 FQNEAQ (reference sequence). Losses at the gene ends were 5 bases for V and 9 bases for J; bases not matched to a gene: 10. The CDR3 extends over 15 amino acids. CDR3 DNA sequence: TGTGCCAGCAGCCGACAGGGTACGGGGTTTTCACCCCTCCACTTT. Translated, it gives CASSRQGTGFSPLHF. Variable domain in full (rest from reference TRBV7-9 and TRBJ1-6): DTGVSQNPRHKITKRGQNVTFRCDPISEHNRLYWYRQTLGQGPEFLTYFQNEAQLEKSRLLSDRFSAERPKGSFSTLEIQRTEQGDSAMYLCASSRQGTGFSPLHFGNGTRLTVT.

This clonotype was recorded at least ten times. V and J are TRBV12-3 or TRBV12-4 and TRBJ2-5; D gene ambiguous. CDR3 length: 15 amino acids. The V end was cut by 3 bases, the J end by 4 bases, with 15 bases between. As DNA, the CDR3 is TGTGCCAGCAGTTTGGTCGGGCGGTCTGGAGAGACCCAGTACTTC. This gives the protein CASSLVGRSGETQYF.

V usage is TRBV5-6 and J usage is TRBJ2-4; TRBD2 might be the D (7 bases). The CDR3 covers 18 residues. Germline CDR1 is SGHDT and CDR2 is YYEEEE. Trimming shortened V by 1 base and J by 6 bases, and 23 bases separated the two germline ends. The CDR3 nucleotides read TGTGCCAGCAGCTTGACCCCCCTTGGGGAGGGGGGGAGAAACATTCAGTACTTC. It encodes CASSLTPLGEGGRNIQYF.

This clonotype was seen only a few times. The junction does not match germline at one end; this may be a read error. The V and J genes are TRBV5-5 and TRBJ2-3; the D is unclear. Germline V gene lookup returns CDR1 SGHKS and CDR2 YYEKEE (reference sequence). This CDR3 comprises 15 residues. CDR3: CVSSFLDGSTDTQYF. The CDR3 DNA follows: TGTGTCAGCAGCTTTCTGGACGGAAGCACAGATACGCAGTATTTT.

This clonotype turned up a few times. The chain couples TRBV5-1 to TRBJ1-1, with TRBD1 as a possible D gene (5 bases). V lost 0 bases and J 2 bases, leaving 14 bases between the germline ends. Per the germline V gene, CDR1 is SGHRS and CDR2 is YFSETQ. The length of the CDR3 is 16 residues. Here the CDR3 DNA reads TGCGCCAGCAGCTTGGGGGAGAGACAGACCAACACTGAAGCTTTCTTT. Amino acids: CASSLGERQTNTEAFF.

This clonotype was detected only a few times. The chain has TRBV23-1 and TRBJ2-3; the D gene is possibly TRBD1 (6 bases). TRBV23-1 is labeled an ORF, and its function is uncertain. The CDR3 contains 18 residues. Trimming removed 0 bases at V and 3 bases at J, with 19 bases between. The CDR3 reads CASSQSRGQQKLTDTQYF. CDR3 DNA: TGCGCCAGCAGTCAATCGAGAGGACAGCAAAAGCTGACAGATACGCAGTATTTT.

This clonotype was detected only a few times. The rearrangement links TRBV12-3 or TRBV12-4 to TRBJ1-1; unclear D gene. This CDR3 comprises 13 residues. V was pared by 4 bases and J by 0 bases, with 6 bases between. The CDR3 DNA sequence: TGTGCCAGCAGTTCCTCTGTGAACACTGAAGCTTTCTTT. As protein: CASSSSVNTEAFF.

This clonotype has ten or more counts. The V gene is TRBV29-1, the J gene TRBJ2-3; possible D gene TRBD2, 6 bases. With 3 bases removed from V and 2 bases from J, the gap between germline ends came to 21 bases. CDR3 length: 17 residues. Germline-derived CDR1 and CDR2 are SQVTM and ANQGSEA. The CDR3 protein is CSVDSTIRGTNTDTQYF. DNA for the CDR3: TGCAGCGTTGACTCTACTATCCGGGGGACGAACACAGATACGCAGTATTTT.

The sample holds a few counts of this clonotype. The rearrangement uses TRBV6-5 and TRBJ1-3, with D uncertain. The CDR3 sequence is 14 residues long. Germline V gene data show CDR1 as MNHEY and CDR2 as SVGAGI. The V end was cut by 7 bases, the J end by 1 base, with 11 bases between. This chain's CDR3 is CASTPLSSGNTIYF. The CDR3 region has the DNA TGTGCCAGCACCCCTCTTAGTTCTGGAAACACCATATATTTT.

Many counts were recorded for this clonotype. This sequence joins TRBV5-1 and TRBJ2-7; 12 nucleotides align to TRBD2. CDR1 and CDR2 (germline): SGHRS, YFSETQ. The J segment lost 4 bases and the V segment lost 4 bases, leaving 6 bases of the junction unmatched. The CDR3 is 15 amino acids. As DNA, the CDR3 is TGCGCCAGCAGCGTTGGACTAGCGGGGCCTTACGAGCAGTACTTC. Its translation: CASSVGLAGPYEQYF.

This clonotype was seen at least ten times. The chain has TRBV18 and TRBJ2-6, with D perhaps matching TRBD2 (6 bases). V lost 3 bases and J lost 1, with 13 bases in between. Germline V gene lookup returns CDR1 KGHSH and CDR2 LQKENI. This CDR3 has 17 amino acids. The CDR3 DNA reads TGTGCCAGCTCACCCCCCCGCGGGGCGTCTGGGGCCAACGTCCTGACTTTC. Its translation is CASSPPRGASGANVLTF.

A few counts support this clonotype. This chain links TRBV7-2 with TRBJ2-3, with D unresolved. CDR1 is SGHTA and CDR2 is FQGNSA in the germline V gene. V gave up 4 bases and J gave up 7 bases, with 6 bases separating them. The CDR3 sequence is 11 residues long. The CDR3 nucleotides are TGTGCCAGCAGCTCCCAGAATACGCAGTATTTT. This codes for CASSSQNTQYF.

Ten or more counts support this clonotype. The chain carries TRBV4-2 and TRBJ1-4, with 7 positions matching TRBD1. V shed 1 base, J shed 8 bases, and the junction held 1 base outside the gene matches. The length of the CDR3 is 13 residues. Per germline, CDR1 LGHNA and CDR2 YNFKEQ. The CDR3 bases are TGTGCCAGCAGCCAAGGACAGGGCGAAAAACTGTTTTTT. Translation gives CASSQGQGEKLFF.

This clonotype was recorded many times. The chain is built from TRBV20-1 and TRBJ2-1, with D possibly TRBD2 on 5 matching bases. The V gene's germline CDR1 is DFQATT and CDR2 SNEGSKA (reference sequence). This CDR3 spans 12 amino acids. Trimming shortened V by 6 bases and J by 9 bases, and 15 bases separated the two germline ends. The CDR3: CSAEAIRPEQFF. The CDR3 nucleotides read TGCAGTGCGGAGGCTATCCGACCTGAGCAGTTCTTC.

This clonotype occurred many times. This chain joins TRBV2 and TRBJ1-6, with 9 positions matching TRBD1. Germline-derived CDR1 and CDR2 are SNHLY and FYNNEI. The V segment lost 6 bases and the J segment 3 bases; nucleotides outside the gene matches: 3. The CDR3 runs to 15 residues. The CDR3: CASSRTGDYNSPLHF. The CDR3 DNA reads as TGTGCCAGCAGCCGGACAGGGGACTATAATTCACCCCTCCACTTT.

The table lists this clonotype with many counts. This chain joins TRBV18 and TRBJ2-7, with 10 bases identical to TRBD1. This CDR3 has 16 residues. With V trimmed by 2 bases and J by 0 bases, 4 bases remained unmatched. Germline assignment: CDR1 KGHSH and CDR2 LQKENI. The CDR3, as DNA: TGTGCCAGCTCACCATCGGACAGGGGGAGCTCCTACGAGCAGTACTTC. Amino acid sequence: CASSPSDRGSSYEQYF.

The V and J genes are TRBV5-1 and TRBJ1-1; 8 positions agree with TRBD1. The CDR3 spans 15 residues. Germline V gene lookup returns CDR1 SGHRS and CDR2 YFSETQ. After removal of 1 base from V and 3 bases from J, the junction contained 5 bases not matched to a gene. The CDR3 nucleotides read TGCGCCAGCAGCTTGTATCAGGGGGCTTACACTGAAGCTTTCTTT. It specifies CASSLYQGAYTEAFF.

Ten or more counts support this clonotype. V and J are TRBV20-1 and TRBJ2-7, with D perhaps TRBD1 (5 bases). The length of the CDR3 is 13 residues. In germline, CDR1 is DFQATT, CDR2 SNEGSKA (reference sequence). V was cut by 5 bases and J by 3 bases, with 14 bases left in between. CDR3 nucleotides: TGCAGTGCTTCCGACAGACCCCTCTACGAGCAGTACTTC. Its translation is CSASDRPLYEQYF.

The chain couples TRBV19 to TRBJ2-1; 8 bases fit TRBD2. The V segment lost 1 base and the J segment 7 bases; nucleotides outside the gene matches: 9. This CDR3 has 16 amino acids. Germline CDR1 LNHDA, CDR2 SQIVND (reference sequence). The CDR3 sequence is CASSIGRPGGPNEQFF. In DNA, the CDR3 is TGTGCCAGTAGTATAGGGAGGCCGGGGGGGCCGAATGAGCAGTTCTTC.

This clonotype was detected many times. The rearrangement uses TRBV7-2 and TRBJ1-4; no clear D. Trimming shortened V by 1 base and J by 8 bases, and 8 bases separated the two germline ends. There are 13 residues in the CDR3. Germline loops: CDR1 SGHTA, CDR2 FQGNSA. CDR3 DNA sequence: TGTGCCAGCAGCTTAGGGGCAGAGGAAAAACTGTTTTTT. Amino acid sequence: CASSLGAEEKLFF.